This paragraph covers one T cell receptor beta chain sequence. The length of the CDR3 is 16 residues. CDR1 and CDR2 (germline): ENHRY, SYGVKD. A second PCR of 7 to 11 cycles used a sample-barcoded 5' primer and a J-beta primer mix. One entry per CDR3 protein results from TCRdb running MiXCR on the 5' RACE reads. The sample holds approximately 780,000 distinct CDR3 sequences, 25% to 30% seen once. This record comes from a study of blood T cells in healthy people across ages. The data also belong to a second study, concerning T cells of mothers and their children.

The TCR sequence derives from a boy aged 5-17 years in good health. The rearrangement uses TRBV10-3 and TRBJ2-5, with 8 bases lining up with TRBD1. The DNA matches TRBJ2-1 better at its end, which makes the J call doubtful. Material for sequencing was blood. CDR3 sequence reads: CAISFYDRGNSNEQFF. The CDR3 DNA reads as TGTGCCATCTCTTTTTACGACAGGGGTAACAGCAATGAGCAGTTCTTC.